In its sample, the clone carrying this TCR beta chain was seen once. This entry comes from a study of blood T cell repertoires in COVID-19. Study context: The United States, Italy and Spain were the sources of the acute and convalescent COVID-19 samples. Sources were T cells, B-cell-depleted T cells, or PBMCs; the material itself was cDNA or gDNA.

In germline, CDR1 is MDHEN, CDR2 SYDVKM. Trimming took 5 bases from V and 5 from J, leaving 19 bases between them. The length of the CDR3 is 15 residues. TCRdb's table, derived via immunoSEQ multiplex PCR, lists solely in-frame clones and lacks some. Among tens of thousands of clones listed, roughly four fifths were seen once. The TCR comes from a man aged 70-80 years with COVID-19, enrolled during active disease. Sequenced material: peripheral blood. This chain links TRBV28 with TRBJ2-7; tentative D call: TRBD2 (5 bases). This CDR3 is CASSPHGGLAHEQYF. CDR3 coding DNA: TGTGCCAGCAGTCCCCACGGCGGGTTGGCCCACGAGCAGTACTTC. Variable domain in full (rest from reference TRBV28 and TRBJ2-7): DVKVTQSSRYLVKRTGEKVFLECVQDMDHENMFWYRQDPGLGLRLIYFSYDVKMKEKGDIPEGYSVSREKKERFSLILESASTNQTSMYLCASSPHGGLAHEQYFGPGTRLTVT.